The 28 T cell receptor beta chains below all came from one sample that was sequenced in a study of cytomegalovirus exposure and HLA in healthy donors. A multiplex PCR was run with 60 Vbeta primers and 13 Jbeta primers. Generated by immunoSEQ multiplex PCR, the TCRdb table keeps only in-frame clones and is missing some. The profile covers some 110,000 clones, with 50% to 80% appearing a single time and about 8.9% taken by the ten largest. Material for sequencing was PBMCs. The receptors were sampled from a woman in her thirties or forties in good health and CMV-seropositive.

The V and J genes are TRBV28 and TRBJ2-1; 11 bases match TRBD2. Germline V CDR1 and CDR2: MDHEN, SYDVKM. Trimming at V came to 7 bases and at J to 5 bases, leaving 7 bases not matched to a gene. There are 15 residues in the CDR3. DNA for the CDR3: TGTGCCAGCACCATACTAGCGGGAGTGCACAATGAGCAGTTCTTC. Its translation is CASTILAGVHNEQFF.

CDR3 nucleotide sequence: TGTGCCAGCAGTTCCACCGACAGGGCGAGCGAGCAGTACTTC. This sequence encodes CASSSTDRASEQYF. The rearrangement uses TRBV6-5 and TRBJ2-7; 7 bases are a match to TRBD1. The CDR3 is made up of 14 amino acids. Germline V gene data show CDR1 as MNHEY and CDR2 as SVGAGI. The V gene end was trimmed by 4 bases and the J gene end by 6 bases; junction bases not matched to a gene: 9.

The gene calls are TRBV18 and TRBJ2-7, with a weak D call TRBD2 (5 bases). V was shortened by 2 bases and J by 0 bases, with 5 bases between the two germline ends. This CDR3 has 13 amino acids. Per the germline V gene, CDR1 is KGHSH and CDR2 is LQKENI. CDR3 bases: TGTGCCAGCTCACCAGGGAGCTCCTACGAGCAGTACTTC. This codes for CASSPGSSYEQYF.

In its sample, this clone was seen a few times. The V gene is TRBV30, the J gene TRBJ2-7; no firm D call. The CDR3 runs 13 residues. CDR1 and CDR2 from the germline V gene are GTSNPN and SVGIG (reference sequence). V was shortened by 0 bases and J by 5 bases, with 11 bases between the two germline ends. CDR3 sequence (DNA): TGTGCCTGGAGTGTACGGTCCCTGGACGAGCAGTACTTC. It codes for CAWSVRSLDEQYF.

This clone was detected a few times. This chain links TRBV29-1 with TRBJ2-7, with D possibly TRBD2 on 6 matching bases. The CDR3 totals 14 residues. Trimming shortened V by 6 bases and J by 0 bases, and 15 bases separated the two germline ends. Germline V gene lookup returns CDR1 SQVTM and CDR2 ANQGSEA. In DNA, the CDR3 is TGCAGCGTCGACCGTGGTAGCGGCTCCTACGAGCAGTACTTC. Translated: CSVDRGSGSYEQYF.

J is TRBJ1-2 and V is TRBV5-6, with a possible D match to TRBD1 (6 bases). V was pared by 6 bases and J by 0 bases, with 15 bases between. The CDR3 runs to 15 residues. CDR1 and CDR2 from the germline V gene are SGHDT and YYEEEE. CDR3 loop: CASTPIRGPNYGYTF. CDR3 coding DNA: TGTGCCAGCACCCCCATCAGGGGTCCTAACTATGGCTACACCTTC.

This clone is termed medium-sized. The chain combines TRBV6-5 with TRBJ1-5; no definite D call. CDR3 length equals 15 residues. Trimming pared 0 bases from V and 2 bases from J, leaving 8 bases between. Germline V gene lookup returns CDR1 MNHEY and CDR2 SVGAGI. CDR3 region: CASSYSLEGNQPQHF. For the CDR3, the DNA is TGTGCCAGCAGTTACTCGTTAGAGGGCAATCAGCCCCAGCATTTT.

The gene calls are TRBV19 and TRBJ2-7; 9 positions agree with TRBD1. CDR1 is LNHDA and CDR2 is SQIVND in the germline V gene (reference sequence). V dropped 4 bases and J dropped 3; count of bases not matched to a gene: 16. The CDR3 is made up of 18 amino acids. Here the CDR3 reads CASSTRPGTGWILYEQYF. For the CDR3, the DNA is TGTGCCAGTAGTACTCGTCCCGGGACAGGGTGGATCCTCTACGAGCAGTACTTC.

CDR3 sequence (DNA): TGTGCCAGCAGCCCCTCCGGGGAGGGATACGAGCAGTACTTC. The encoded protein is CASSPSGEGYEQYF. J is TRBJ2-5 and V is TRBV7-6, with 7 positions matching TRBD2. The end of the DNA fits TRBJ2-7 better, so the J call may be wrong. The germline gives CDR1 SGHVS, CDR2 FNYEAQ. CDR3 length: 14 amino acids.

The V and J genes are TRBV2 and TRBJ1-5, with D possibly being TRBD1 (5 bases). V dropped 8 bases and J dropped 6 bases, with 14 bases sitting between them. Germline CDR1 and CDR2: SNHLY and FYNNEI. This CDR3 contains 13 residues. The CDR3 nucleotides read TGTGCCAGCGAAACCGGGGGTTTTCAGCCCCAGCATTTT. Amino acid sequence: CASETGGFQPQHF.

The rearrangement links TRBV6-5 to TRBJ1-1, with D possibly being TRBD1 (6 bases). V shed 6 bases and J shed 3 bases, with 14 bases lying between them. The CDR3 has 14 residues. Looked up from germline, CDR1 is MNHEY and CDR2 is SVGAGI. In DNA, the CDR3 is TGTGCCAGCAGAAAACAGGGTGTAGACACTGAAGCTTTCTTT. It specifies CASRKQGVDTEAFF.

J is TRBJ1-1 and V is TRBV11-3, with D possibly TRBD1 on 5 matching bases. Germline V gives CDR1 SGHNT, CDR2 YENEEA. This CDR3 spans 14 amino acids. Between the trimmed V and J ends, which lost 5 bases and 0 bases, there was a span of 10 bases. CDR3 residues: CASSRGKLNTEAFF. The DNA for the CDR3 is TGTGCCAGCAGCCGGGGGAAACTGAACACTGAAGCTTTCTTT.

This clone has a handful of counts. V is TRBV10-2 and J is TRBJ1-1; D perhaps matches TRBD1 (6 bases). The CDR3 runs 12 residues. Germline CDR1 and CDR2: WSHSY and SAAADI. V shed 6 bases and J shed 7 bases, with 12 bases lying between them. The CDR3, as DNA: TGCGCCAGCAGGACAGGCCAATGTGAAGCTTTCTTT. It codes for CASRTGQCEAFF.

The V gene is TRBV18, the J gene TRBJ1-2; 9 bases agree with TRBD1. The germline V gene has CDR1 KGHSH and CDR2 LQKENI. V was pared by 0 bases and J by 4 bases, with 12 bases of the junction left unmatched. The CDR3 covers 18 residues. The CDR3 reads CASSPPNIGTGFAYGYTF. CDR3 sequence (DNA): TGTGCCAGCTCACCACCTAACATAGGGACAGGGTTCGCCTATGGCTACACCTTC.

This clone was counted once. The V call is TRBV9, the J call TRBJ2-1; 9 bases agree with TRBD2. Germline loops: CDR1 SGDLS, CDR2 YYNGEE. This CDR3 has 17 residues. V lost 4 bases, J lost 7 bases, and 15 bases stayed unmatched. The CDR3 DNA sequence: TGTGCCAGCAGCCCCCGGACTAGCGCGCCAGATGTGAATGAGCAGTTCTTC. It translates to CASSPRTSAPDVNEQFF. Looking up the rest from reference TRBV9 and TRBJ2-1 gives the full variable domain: DSGVTQTPKHLITATGQRVTLRCSPRSGDLSVYWYQQSLDQGLQFLIQYYNGEERAKGNILERFSAQQFPDLHSELNLSSLELGDSALYFCASSPRTSAPDVNEQFFGPGTRLTVL.

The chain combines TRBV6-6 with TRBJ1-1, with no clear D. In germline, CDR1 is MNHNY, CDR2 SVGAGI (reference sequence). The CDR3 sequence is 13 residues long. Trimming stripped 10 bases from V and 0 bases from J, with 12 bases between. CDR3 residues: CATVSKMNTEAFF. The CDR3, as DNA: TGTGCCACAGTTTCGAAGATGAACACTGAAGCTTTCTTT.

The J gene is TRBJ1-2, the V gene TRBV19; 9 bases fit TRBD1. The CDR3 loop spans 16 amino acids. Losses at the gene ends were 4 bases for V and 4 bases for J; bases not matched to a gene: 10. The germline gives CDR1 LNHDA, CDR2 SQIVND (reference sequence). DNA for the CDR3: TGTGCCAGTAGTACCACAGGGGGCTACTCTCCCTATGGCTACACCTTC. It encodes CASSTTGGYSPYGYTF.

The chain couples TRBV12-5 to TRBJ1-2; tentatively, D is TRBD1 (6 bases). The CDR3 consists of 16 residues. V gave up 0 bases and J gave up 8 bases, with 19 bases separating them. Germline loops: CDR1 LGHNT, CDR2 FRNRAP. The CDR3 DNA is TGTGCTAGTGGTTTGGTACTAAACAGGGAGCCCAAAGGCTACACCTTC. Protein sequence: CASGLVLNREPKGYTF.

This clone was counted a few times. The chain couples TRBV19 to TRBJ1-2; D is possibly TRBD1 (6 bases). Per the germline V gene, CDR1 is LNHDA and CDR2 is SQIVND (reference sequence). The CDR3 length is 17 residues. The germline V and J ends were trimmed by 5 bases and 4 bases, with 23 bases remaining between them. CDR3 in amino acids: CASSPAWGRQDTYGYTF. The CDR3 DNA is TGTGCCAGTAGTCCAGCTTGGGGGCGGCAGGATACCTATGGCTACACCTTC.

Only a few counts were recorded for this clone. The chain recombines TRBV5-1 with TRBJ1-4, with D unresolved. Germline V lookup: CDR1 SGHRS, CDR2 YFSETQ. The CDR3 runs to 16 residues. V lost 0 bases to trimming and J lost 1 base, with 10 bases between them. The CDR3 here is CASSLGVGLTNEKLFF. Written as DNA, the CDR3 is TGCGCCAGCAGCTTGGGGGTCGGGTTAACTAATGAAAAACTGTTTTTT.

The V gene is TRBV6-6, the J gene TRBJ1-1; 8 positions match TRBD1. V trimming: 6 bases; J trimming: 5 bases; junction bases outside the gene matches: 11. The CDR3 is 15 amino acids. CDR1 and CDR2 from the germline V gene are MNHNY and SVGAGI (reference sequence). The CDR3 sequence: CASRRFTGGRTEAFF. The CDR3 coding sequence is TGTGCCAGCAGGCGGTTTACAGGGGGAAGGACTGAAGCTTTCTTT.

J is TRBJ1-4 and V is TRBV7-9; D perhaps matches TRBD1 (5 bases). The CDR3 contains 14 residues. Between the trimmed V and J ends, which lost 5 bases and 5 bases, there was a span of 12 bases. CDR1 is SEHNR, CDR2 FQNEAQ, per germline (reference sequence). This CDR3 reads CASSPGRGNEKLFF. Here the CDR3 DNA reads TGTGCCAGCAGCCCGGGGCGGGGCAATGAAAAACTGTTTTTT.

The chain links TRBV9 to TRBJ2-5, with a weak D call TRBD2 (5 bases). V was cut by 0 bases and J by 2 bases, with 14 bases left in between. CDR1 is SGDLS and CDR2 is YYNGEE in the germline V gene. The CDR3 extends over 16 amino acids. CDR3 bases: TGTGCCAGCAGCGTAGAAGGACTCCTGGGGCAAGAGACCCAGTACTTC. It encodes CASSVEGLLGQETQYF.

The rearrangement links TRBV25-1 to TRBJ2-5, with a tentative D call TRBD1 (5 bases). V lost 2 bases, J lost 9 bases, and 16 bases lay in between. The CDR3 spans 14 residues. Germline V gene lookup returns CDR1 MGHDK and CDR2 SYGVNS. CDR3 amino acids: CASSERTGPGAQYF. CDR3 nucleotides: TGTGCCAGCAGTGAACGTACAGGCCCCGGAGCCCAGTACTTC. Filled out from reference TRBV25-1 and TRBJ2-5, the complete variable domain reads EADIYQTPRYLVIGTGKKITLECSQTMGHDKMYWYQQDPGMELHLIHYSYGVNSTEKGDLSSESTVSRIRTEHFPLTLESARPSHTSQYLCASSERTGPGAQYFGPGTRLLVL.

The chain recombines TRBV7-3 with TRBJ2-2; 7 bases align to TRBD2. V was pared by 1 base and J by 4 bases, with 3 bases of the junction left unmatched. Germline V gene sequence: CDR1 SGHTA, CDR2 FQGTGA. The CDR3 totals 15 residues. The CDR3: CASSLRGGSTGELFF. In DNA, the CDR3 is TGTGCCAGCAGCTTAAGGGGGGGATCCACCGGGGAGCTGTTTTTT.

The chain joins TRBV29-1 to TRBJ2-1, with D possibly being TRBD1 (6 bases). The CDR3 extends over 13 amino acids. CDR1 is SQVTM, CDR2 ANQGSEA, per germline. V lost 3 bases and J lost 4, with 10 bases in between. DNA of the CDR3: TGCAGCGTTGAGGGGACACGTTACAATGAGCAGTTCTTC. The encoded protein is CSVEGTRYNEQFF.

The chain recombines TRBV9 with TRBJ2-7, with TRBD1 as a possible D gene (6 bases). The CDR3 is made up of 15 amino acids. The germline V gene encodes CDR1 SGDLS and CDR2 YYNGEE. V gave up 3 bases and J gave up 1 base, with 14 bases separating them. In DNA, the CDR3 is TGTGCCAGCAGCGAGTCCGGGACACCTTCCTACGAGCAGTACTTC. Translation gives CASSESGTPSYEQYF.

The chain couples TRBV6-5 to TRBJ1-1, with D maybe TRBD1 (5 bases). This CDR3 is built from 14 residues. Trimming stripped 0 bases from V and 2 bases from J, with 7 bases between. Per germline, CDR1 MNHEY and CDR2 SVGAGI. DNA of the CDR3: TGTGCCAGCAGTTACTCAGGGGCCAACACTGAAGCTTTCTTT. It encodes CASSYSGANTEAFF.